The present T cell receptor beta chain was sequenced within a study of cytomegalovirus exposure and HLA in healthy donors. On this clone itself: Its target is not known.

Study-wide points: Investigators reported 150 to 200 TCR beta chains as tied to cytomegalovirus. A few chains tied to CMV proved CMV antigen-specific in vitro.

Sequencing was performed with immunoSEQ multiplex PCR; in TCRdb, only in-frame clones are kept and a portion is missing. The repertoire holds roughly 310,000 clones, roughly 86% seen once, with approximately 0.9% in the top ten. Germline CDR1 and CDR2: SGHRS and YFSETQ. V shed 6 bases and J shed 0 bases, with 12 bases lying between them. The CDR3 totals 14 residues. Material for sequencing was PBMCs. This clonotype originated in a young man in good health and CMV-seronegative. The chain couples TRBV5-1 to TRBJ1-1; possibly TRBD1 for D (6 bases). CDR3 in DNA: TGCGCCAGCAAAGGACAGTCCATGAACACTGAAGCTTTCTTT. Translating it yields CASKGQSMNTEAFF.